The source of this T cell receptor beta chain is a study of T cell clones after liver transplantation. This clone was observed a few times. Assay: immunoSEQ multiplex PCR; the TCRdb copy retains only in-frame clones and omits some. Here the sample spans roughly 40,000 clones, about 82% being singletons. Trimming left V 1 base short and J 0 bases short, with 16 bases between. The CDR3 contains 18 residues. Germline V CDR1 and CDR2: KGHSH, LQKENI. Sequenced material: CD4+ T cells from blood, taken 24 months after liver transplant. The TCR was taken from a human patient who received a liver transplant. Some T cells may be supplied by the graft donor. The rearrangement joins TRBV18 to TRBJ1-3; D is unresolved. CDR3 in amino acids: CASSPLAAEGSSGNTIYF. In DNA form, the CDR3 reads TGTGCCAGCTCACCACTGGCAGCTGAGGGCTCCTCTGGAAACACCATATATTTT. The full variable domain, in which reference TRBV18 and TRBJ1-3 provide the parts outside the CDR3, is NAGVMQNPRHLVRRRGQEARLRCSPMKGHSHVYWYRQLPEEGLKFMVYLQKENIIDESGMPKERFSAEFPKEGPSILRIQQVVRGDSAAYFCASSPLAAEGSSGNTIYFGEGSWLTVV.